This TCR beta chain was sequenced for a study of human T cells and chemical hapten exposure. Study-wide context: Per-sample TCR yields varied mainly from small pooled library volume differences. General study points: Counts of expanded TCRs (at PT1) showed a positive correlation with patch test score.

In germline, CDR1 is SQVTM, CDR2 ANQGSEA. After removal of 7 bases from V and 7 bases from J, the junction contained 10 bases not matched to a gene. The CDR3 totals 13 residues. Individual cDNA molecules (in the library) carried attached unique molecular identifiers. TCRdb recomputed calls from the RACE reads with MiXCR, one row per CDR3 protein. The repertoire holds around 150,000 distinct CDR3 sequences, with about 14% as singletons. This clonotype was seen repeatedly, ten times or more. Its antigen is unidentified. Time point indicated: patch test 1, 2 weeks after DPC sensitization. The treatment: therapeutic diphenylcyclopropenone sensitization with weekly scalp DPC.

The receptor comes from a woman in her thirties with alopecia areata. Some clones in this sample may be carry-over from other donors' samples. The material was whole blood, obtained in connection with sensitization to the hapten diphenylcyclopropenone (DPC). The rearrangement links TRBV29-1 to TRBJ1-5; 7 bases fit TRBD1. The CDR3 coding sequence is TGCAGCGCCCGGACAGGCCAGGAGCAGCCCCAGCATTTT. It yields the protein CSARTGQEQPQHF.